These T cell receptor beta chains were read from a single sample in a study of shared clonotypes between healthy human individuals. The protocol was immunoSEQ multiplex PCR, while the TCRdb copy is restricted to in-frame clones and leaves out a portion. The table has about 1 million clones, roughly 74% seen once. The sequencing input was memory CD4+ T cells from PBMCs. Every receptor here comes from a young man in good health. Some clones in this sample may be carry-over from other donors' samples. Both conserved end residues are part of each CDR3. D genes are given only for firm matches.

>NA|TRBV19|TRBJ1-5
CASSRSGLNQPQHF
TGTGCCAGTAGTAGGTCGGGATTGAATCAGCCCCAGCATTTT
>NA|TRBV27|TRBJ1-2
CASSFFPGSSPYGYTF
TGTGCCAGCAGTTTTTTCCCGGGATCGTCACCCTATGGCTACACCTTC
>TRBD2|TRBV5-6|TRBJ2-3
CASSWGEGSTDTQYF
TGTGCCAGCAGCTGGGGGGAGGGGAGCACAGATACGCAGTATTTT
>NA|TRBV28|TRBJ2-1
CASSLFRPLAGYEQFF
TGTGCCAGCAGTTTATTTCGTCCCCTCGCGGGATATGAGCAGTTCTTC
>NA|TRBV6-6|TRBJ2-5
CASSRTGPSYQETQYF
TGTGCCAGCAGCCGTACAGGACCCTCGTACCAAGAGACCCAGTACTTC
>NA|TRBV5-1|TRBJ2-5
CATKGIGGLETQYF
TGCGCCACCAAGGGGATTGGAGGGTTGGAGACCCAGTACTTC
>NA|TRBV30|TRBJ2-7
CAWRPEGGIGEQYF
TGCGCCTGGAGGCCGGAGGGGGGAATTGGCGAGCAGTACTTC
>NA|TRBV11-2|TRBJ1-4
CASSQWVYNEKLFF
TGTGCCAGCAGCCAGTGGGTCTATAATGAAAAACTGTTTTTT
>TRBD1|TRBV28|TRBJ2-3
CASRATGYPPDTQYF
TGTGCCAGCAGGGCGACAGGGTACCCCCCAGATACGCAGTATTTT
>NA|TRBV7-9|TRBJ1-1
CASSLELNTEAFF
TGTGCCAGCAGCTTAGAGTTGAACACTGAAGCTTTCTTT
>NA|TRBV7-9|TRBJ2-4
CASSPSNIQYF
TGTGCCAGCAGCCCTTCCAACATTCAGTACTTC
>TRBD2|TRBV5-1|TRBJ2-3
CASSDLAGNTDTQYF
TGCGCCAGCAGCGATTTAGCGGGAAACACAGATACGCAGTATTTT
>NA|TRBV5-1|TRBJ2-7
CASSWVGGAYEQYF
TGCGCCAGCAGCTGGGTCGGGGGCGCCTACGAGCAGTACTTC
>TRBD2|TRBV28|TRBJ2-3
CASLLAGGPTDTQYF
TGTGCCAGCCTCTTAGCGGGAGGGCCTACAGATACGCAGTATTTT
>TRBD1|TRBV6-1|TRBJ2-5
CASTLDRGWETQYF
TGTGCCAGCACCCTGGACAGGGGATGGGAGACCCAGTACTTC